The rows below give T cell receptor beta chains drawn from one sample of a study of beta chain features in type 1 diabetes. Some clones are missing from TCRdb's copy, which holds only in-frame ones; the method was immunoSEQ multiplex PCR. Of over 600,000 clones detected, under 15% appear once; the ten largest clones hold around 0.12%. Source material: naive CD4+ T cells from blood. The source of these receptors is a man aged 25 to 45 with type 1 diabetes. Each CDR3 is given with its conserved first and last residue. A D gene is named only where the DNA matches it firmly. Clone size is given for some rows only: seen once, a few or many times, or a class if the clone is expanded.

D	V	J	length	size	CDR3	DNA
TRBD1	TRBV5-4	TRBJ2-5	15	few	CASSPTGGNGETQYF	TGTGCCAGCAGCCCGACAGGGGGCAACGGGGAGACCCAGTACTTC
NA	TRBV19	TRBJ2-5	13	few	CASSIQSQETQYF	TGTGCCAGTAGTATCCAGTCGCAAGAGACCCAGTACTTC
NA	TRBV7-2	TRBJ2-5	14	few	CASSPRTYQETQYF	TGTGCCAGCAGCCCCCGGACATATCAAGAGACCCAGTACTTC
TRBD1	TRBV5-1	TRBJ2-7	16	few	CASSPNGQGLYNEQYF	TGCGCCAGCAGCCCGAACGGACAGGGGCTTTACAACGAGCAGTACTTC
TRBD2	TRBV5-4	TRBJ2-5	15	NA	CASSTRGGAKETQYF	TGTGCCAGCAGCACCCGCGGGGGAGCCAAAGAGACCCAGTACTTC
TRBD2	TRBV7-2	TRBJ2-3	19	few	CASSLVGTSGRQVADTQYF	TGTGCCAGCAGCTTAGTTGGGACTAGCGGACGCCAAGTAGCAGATACGCAGTATTTT
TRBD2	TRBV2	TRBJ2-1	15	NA	CASSGTSGAYNEQFF	TGTGCCAGCAGTGGGACTAGCGGGGCCTACAATGAGCAGTTCTTC
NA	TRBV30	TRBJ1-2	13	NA	CAWSLGLSYGYTF	TGTGCCTGGAGTTTAGGGCTTAGCTATGGCTACACCTTC
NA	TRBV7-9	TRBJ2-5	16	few	CASSFLLGDIGSKQYF	TGTGCCAGCAGCTTTCTGTTAGGTGACATCGGGTCAAAGCAGTACTTC
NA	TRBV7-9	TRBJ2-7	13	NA	CACNPQGPYEQYF	TGTGCCTGCAATCCACAGGGACCCTACGAGCAGTACTTC
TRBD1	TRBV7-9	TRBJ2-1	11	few	CASSYGQGGFF	TGTGCCAGCAGCTACGGACAGGGTGGGTTCTTC
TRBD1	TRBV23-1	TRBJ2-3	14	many	CASRQGKDTDTQYF	TGCGCCAGCCGACAGGGAAAAGACACAGATACGCAGTATTTT
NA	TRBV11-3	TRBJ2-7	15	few	CASSLGGTDSYEQYF	TGTGCCAGCAGCCTGGGAGGGACAGACTCCTACGAGCAGTACTTC
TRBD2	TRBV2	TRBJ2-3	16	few	CASRLERGADTDTQYF	TGTGCCAGCAGGTTAGAGCGGGGAGCCGACACAGATACGCAGTATTTT
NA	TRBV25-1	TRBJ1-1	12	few	CASREASTEAFF	TGTGCCAGCCGAGAGGCGAGCACTGAAGCTTTCTTT
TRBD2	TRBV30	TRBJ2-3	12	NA	CAWGTSGDTQYF	TGTGCCTGGGGGACTAGCGGGGATACGCAGTATTTT
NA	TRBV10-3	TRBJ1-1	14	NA	CAIRPGTENTEAFF	TGTGCCATCAGGCCCGGGACGGAGAACACTGAAGCTTTCTTT
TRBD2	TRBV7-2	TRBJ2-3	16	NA	CASSLASGAFGDTQYF	TGTGCCAGCAGCTTAGCTAGCGGGGCCTTTGGGGATACGCAGTATTTT
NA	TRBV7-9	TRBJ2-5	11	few	CASSPAETQYF	TGTGCCAGCAGCCCTGCGGAGACCCAGTACTTC
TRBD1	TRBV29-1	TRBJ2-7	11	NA	CSAGQVYEQYF	TGCAGCGCCGGACAGGTCTACGAGCAGTACTTC
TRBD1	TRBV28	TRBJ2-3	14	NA	CASSRDRETDTQYF	TGTGCCAGCAGCCGGGACAGGGAGACAGATACGCAGTATTTT
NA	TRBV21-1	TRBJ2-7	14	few	CASSPRDFPGEQYF	TGTGCCAGCAGCCCTCGGGACTTCCCAGGCGAGCAGTACTTC